This TCR beta chain originates from a study of T cell clusters in autoimmune cytopenias (dated by TCRdb to about 2019). Describing the broader study: Per sample, TRB sequencing gave a median depth of roughly 56,000 reads and a median of about 2,500 distinct TRB clonotypes. TRB and IGH repertoires from peripheral blood were sequenced in autoimmune cytopenia patients at active disease and during treatment follow-up, with healthy, CLL and autoimmune hepatitis controls included alongside. The goal of the study was to determine whether autoimmune cytopenia patients have a disease-specific immune repertoire signature that could serve as a blood-based biomarker. Summary of the overall study and its limitations: Shifts in the TRB repertoire, including less even repertoires in secondary cytopenia and CLL, were mostly a reflection of lymphoma bias and not of autoimmunity. Healthy donors had almost three times as many exclusive TRB clusters as active autoimmune hepatitis patients, a finding consistent with an autoimmunity-wide signature. The cluster-lack signature was not observed for secondary cytopenia versus CLL, as the signature was apparently masked by the dominant lymphoma-associated repertoire. The T cell clusters were defined in silico only, and their functional role remained to be validated experimentally. The GLIPH analysis suggested a lack of physiological T cell clusters in primary autoimmune cytopenia patients, since roughly 50 clusters were exclusive to healthy donors whereas approximately 17 were exclusive to patients.

TRB amplification used around 260 ng of peripheral blood genomic DNA, tens of thousands of genome equivalents, per sample. Points on this clonotype: Its antigen remains undetermined.

The CDR3 holds 18 amino acids from the cysteine to the phenylalanine. The DNA is not on file. The germline V gene supplies CDR1 SGHDT and CDR2 YYEEEE. TRB rearrangements were amplified by multiplex PCR following a touch-down protocol, with the TRB-A and TRB-B primer pools mixed in one tube. Illumina adapters and sample indices were added to the amplicons through two consecutive PCR reactions performed with Phusion HS II polymerase. The amplicons were gel-purified using the NucleoSpin Gel and PCR Clean-up kit, after which quantification was performed by Qubit and quality was checked on an Agilent 2100 Bioanalyzer. Sequencing of the libraries was done on an Illumina MiSeq with paired-end, single-indexed, 600-cycle runs. The paper's processing steps were these. Alignment and assembly of TRB reads were performed with MiXCR version 2.1.12 and the default MiXCR reference library. A clone was defined by each unique CDR3 nucleotide sequence, and analysis was restricted to productive sequences with at least two reads. Repertoire diversity was assessed with alpha-parameterized diversity profiles (alpha 0 to 5), including the Shannon (alpha 1) and Simpson (alpha 2) indices, which were computed with an R script. The tcR package was used to compute combinatorial TRB VJ usage, and cohorts were compared on this usage by principal component analysis with ade4. TCRbeta CDR3s were clustered with GLIPH on cohort pairs matched by age and read depth, and cluster frequencies were compared by Wilcoxon test. The reads underwent TCRdb reprocessing, giving one record for each CDR3 protein sequence and no DNA. TCRdb's processing, not the study's, gives the V and J calls here. For this sample, the table gives about 8,200 distinct CDR3 sequences. The top ten clonotypes cover 28% of the sample.

The sample consisted of peripheral blood. This sequence originates from a human donor with an autoimmune cytopenia or autoimmune hepatitis (not recorded which). The rearranged segments are TRBV5-6 and TRBJ2-3; TCRdb calls TRBD2, which cannot be checked without DNA. The CDR3 amino acid sequence is: CASSLPGRLAVITDTQYF.